The 16 T cell receptor beta chains given below trace back to one sample, sequenced in a study of Graves' ophthalmopathy and Graves' hyperthyroidism. The authors amplified TCR beta CDR3 regions from RNA transcripts. Investigators did first-round RT-PCR with HTBI primers, then second-round multiplex PCR. TCRdb recomputed calls from the multiplex PCR reads with MiXCR, one row per CDR3 protein. The profile shows 300,000 to 400,000 distinct CDR3 sequences, about a sixth of them singletons. The material sequenced was peripheral blood. These receptor sequences come from an adult man with Graves' ophthalmopathy.

This clonotype showed up just a few times. The chain carries TRBV6-5 and TRBJ1-2; weak D call: TRBD1 (5 bases). There are 14 residues in the CDR3. Germline V CDR1 and CDR2: MNHEY, SVGAGI. V dropped 2 bases and J dropped 3 bases, with 10 bases sitting between them. The CDR3 nucleotides read TGTGCCAGCAGTTACAAGATCAGGGACTATGGCTACACCTTC. It specifies CASSYKIRDYGYTF.

The sample holds many counts of this clonotype. The chain is built from TRBV28 and TRBJ1-6; D is uncertain. CDR1 and CDR2 (germline): MDHEN, SYDVKM. The length of the CDR3 is 14 residues. The V gene lost 11 bases and the J gene lost 4 bases, with 15 bases spanning the gap. CDR3 nucleotides: TGTGCCGGCCCTGAGTGGTCATATAATTCACCCCTCCACTTT. Residues: CAGPEWSYNSPLHF.

This clonotype was detected many times. The V gene is TRBV6-1, the J gene TRBJ1-1, with D maybe TRBD1 (6 bases). Germline lookup yields CDR1 MNHNS and CDR2 SASEGT. The CDR3 runs to 14 residues. V lost 2 bases and J lost 3, with 10 bases in between. The CDR3 DNA is TGTGCCAGCAGTGAACCAGACAGGTACACTGAAGCTTTCTTT. This encodes CASSEPDRYTEAFF.

This clonotype appeared many times. The gene calls are TRBV3-1 and TRBJ1-1; the D is unclear. Germline loops: CDR1 LGHDT, CDR2 YNNKEL (reference sequence). CDR3 length equals 14 residues. Trimming shortened V by 1 base and J by 11 bases, and 17 bases separated the two germline ends. CDR3 loop: CASSQGTGGRAAFF. The CDR3, as DNA: TGTGCCAGCAGCCAAGGTACCGGAGGGAGGGCTGCTTTCTTT.

This clonotype appeared a single time. The chain combines TRBV5-1 with TRBJ2-5; 12 bases align to TRBD2. The CDR3 runs to 16 residues. Germline-derived CDR1 and CDR2 are SGHRS and YFSETQ. The V and J ends lost 1 base and 0 bases, in that order; junction bases with no gene match: 1. The CDR3 DNA reads TGCGCCAGCAGCTTGTGGACTAGCGGGAACCAAGAGACCCAGTACTTC. It is translated as CASSLWTSGNQETQYF.

This clonotype was counted at least ten times. This rearrangement joins TRBV24-1 to TRBJ2-5, with D tentatively TRBD1 (8 bases). Germline-derived CDR1 and CDR2 are KGHDR and SFDVKD. The CDR3 sequence is 16 residues long. Between the trimmed V and J ends, which lost 4 bases and 5 bases, there was a span of 19 bases. The CDR3 DNA reads as TGTGCCACCAGTGACTCGCTTGACAGGGGAGGGGAGACCCAGTACTTC. This encodes CATSDSLDRGGETQYF.

This clonotype came up many times. This rearrangement joins TRBV15 to TRBJ1-3; D remains unclear. V gave up 5 bases and J gave up 6 bases, with 11 bases separating them. Germline V CDR1 and CDR2: LNHNV, YYDKDF (reference sequence). The CDR3 is 13 residues long. The CDR3 here is CATSPHLENTIYF. The CDR3 DNA reads TGTGCCACCAGCCCCCATCTAGAAAACACCATATATTTT.

The sample holds a few counts of this clonotype. J is TRBJ1-1 and V is TRBV12-3 or TRBV12-4; D call uncertain. The CDR3 is made up of 15 amino acids. V gave up 6 bases and J gave up 11 bases, with 25 bases separating them. The DNA for the CDR3 is TGTGCCAGCAGAACTCTAGGTCTTGGGCCCCGGGAGGCTTTCTTT. It codes for CASRTLGLGPREAFF.

This clonotype was detected many times. The chain employs TRBV5-1 and TRBJ1-4; 7 nucleotides align to TRBD1. Unmatched junction bases numbered 5, after V lost 4 bases and J lost 2 bases. The CDR3 runs to 15 residues. Germline CDR1 reads SGHRS; CDR2 reads YFSETQ. The chain's CDR3 is CASSRAGQTNEKLFF. The DNA for the CDR3 is TGCGCCAGCAGCCGGGCGGGACAGACTAATGAAAAACTGTTTTTT. The variable domain in full, completed from reference TRBV5-1 and TRBJ1-4, reads KAGVTQTPRYLIKTRGQQVTLSCSPISGHRSVSWYQQTPGQGLQFLFEYFSETQRNKGNFPGRFSGRQFSNSRSEMNVSTLELGDSALYLCASSRAGQTNEKLFFGSGTQLSVL.

This clonotype occurred many times. The rearrangement links TRBV19 to TRBJ1-1; tentative D call: TRBD1 (5 bases). The CDR3 runs to 13 residues. With 5 bases removed from V and 4 bases from J, the gap between germline ends came to 11 bases. In germline, CDR1 is LNHDA, CDR2 SQIVND (reference sequence). The DNA of the CDR3 is TGTGCCAGTAGTTTGCGGGGGAGCACTGAAGCTTTCTTT. It yields the protein CASSLRGSTEAFF. Full variable domain (remainder filled in from reference TRBV19 and TRBJ1-1): DGGITQSPKYLFRKEGQNVTLSCEQNLNHDAMYWYRQDPGQGLRLIYYSQIVNDFQKGDIAEGYSVSREKKESFPLTVTSAQKNPTAFYLCASSLRGSTEAFFGQGTRLTVV.

This clonotype has at least ten counts. This chain uses TRBV6-2 or TRBV6-3 with TRBJ2-6; TRBD1 matches at 10 bases. J was trimmed by 2 bases and V by 0 bases; bases with no gene match: 4. Germline V gene sequence: CDR1 MNHEY, CDR2 SVGEGT. The CDR3 contains 18 residues. In DNA form, the CDR3 reads TGTGCCAGCAGTTACTCCGGGACAGGGGTTGCTGGGGCCAACGTCCTGACTTTC. It specifies CASSYSGTGVAGANVLTF.

This clonotype was observed a handful of times. J is TRBJ2-5 and V is TRBV24-1; D tentatively reads TRBD1 or TRBD2 (6 bases each). CDR3 size: 15 residues. Germline assignment: CDR1 KGHDR and CDR2 SFDVKD. Trimming removed 7 bases from V and 7 bases from J, with 21 bases in between. CDR3 DNA sequence: TGTGCCACCAGGATAGGGGGACGTTTGGGGGGGACCCAGTACTTC. Translation gives CATRIGGRLGGTQYF.

This clonotype was detected many times. The chain carries TRBV28 and TRBJ2-2; tentatively, D is TRBD2 (5 bases). Deletions cut 1 base from V and 1 base from J, with 7 bases between. Germline lookup yields CDR1 MDHEN and CDR2 SYDVKM. This CDR3 region has 15 residues. This CDR3 reads CASSLFGGNTGELFF. The CDR3 coding sequence is TGTGCCAGCAGTTTATTTGGAGGGAACACCGGGGAGCTGTTTTTT.

V gene TRBV7-9 combines with J gene TRBJ2-2; D might be TRBD2 (5 bases). Trimming removed 2 bases from V and 6 bases from J, with 10 bases in between. The CDR3 length is 14 residues. CDR1 and CDR2 (germline): SEHNR, FQNEAQ (reference sequence). The CDR3 here is CASSLRDQAGELFF. CDR3 bases: TGTGCCAGCAGCTTACGGGATCAGGCCGGGGAGCTGTTTTTT. Combining the CDR3 with reference TRBV7-9 and TRBJ2-2 gives the whole variable domain DTGVSQNPRHKITKRGQNVTFRCDPISEHNRLYWYRQTLGQGPEFLTYFQNEAQLEKSRLLSDRFSAERPKGSFSTLEIQRTEQGDSAMYLCASSLRDQAGELFFGEGSRLTVL.

The chain uses TRBV27 and TRBJ1-2; D call uncertain. From germline, CDR1 is MNHEY and CDR2 SMNVEV (reference sequence). The V gene lost 4 bases and the J gene lost 3 bases, with 12 bases spanning the gap. The CDR3 is 14 amino acids. CDR3 sequence: CASSYPTTDYGYTF. The CDR3 coding sequence is TGTGCCAGCAGTTACCCTACAACGGACTATGGCTACACCTTC.

This clonotype was observed many times. The CDR3 DNA reads TGTGCCAGCAGCACGGGTGCCATCCAAGAGACCCAGTACTTC. Its protein is CASSTGAIQETQYF. V gene TRBV7-8 combines with J gene TRBJ2-5; D not certain. The V gene lost 5 bases and the J gene lost 1 base, with 11 bases spanning the gap. The germline CDR1 and CDR2 sequences are SGHVS and FQNEAQ. The CDR3 is 14 residues long.